The rows below give T cell receptor beta chains drawn from one sample of a study of blood T cell repertoires in COVID-19. Clones were sequenced by immunoSEQ multiplex PCR, and TCRdb holds only the in-frame ones, with some missing. Among about 280,000 clones listed, around 90% were seen once. Sample: peripheral blood. Receptors originate from a man aged 18 to 29 with active or convalescent COVID-19. Each CDR3 is given with its conserved first and last residue. Each record gives: clone size, CDR3 length, J gene, D gene, V gene, CDR3 DNA, CDR3 protein. A D gene is named only where the DNA matches it firmly. Clone size, where shown, is once, few, many, or a class for clones that have expanded.

NA | 13 | TRBJ1-1 | NA | TRBV9 | TGTGCCAGCAGCGTAGTTGGGGGCCCTGAAGCTTTCTTT | CASSVVGGPEAFF
NA | 14 | TRBJ2-5 | NA | TRBV28 | TGTGCCAGCAGTTCGGGTTCCCACAGGGAGACCCAGTACTTC | CASSSGSHRETQYF
NA | 14 | TRBJ2-1 | NA | TRBV5-1 | TGCGCCAGCAGCATAGGGGGAATTCGCAATGAGCAGTTCTTC | CASSIGGIRNEQFF
NA | 15 | TRBJ2-5 | NA | TRBV9 | TGTGCCAGCAGCGTAGGTCAGGGTGGACCAGAGACCCAGTACTTC | CASSVGQGGPETQYF
once | 14 | TRBJ2-1 | NA | TRBV5-1 | TGCGCCAGCAGCTATGACAGAACTTACAATGAGCAGTTCTTC | CASSYDRTYNEQFF
few | 15 | TRBJ1-6 | TRBD1 | TRBV6-1 | TGTGCCAGCAGTGAAGGGGCAGGGGGTAATTCACCCCTCCACTTT | CASSEGAGGNSPLHF
NA | 11 | TRBJ1-1 | NA | TRBV11-2 | TGTGCCAGCAGGAGGGGGTCTGAAGCTTTCTTT | CASRRGSEAFF
NA | 14 | TRBJ2-7 | TRBD1 | TRBV7-9 | TGTGCCAGCAGCTCGCCTACAGGGGACTACGAGCAGTACTTC | CASSSPTGDYEQYF
NA | 20 | TRBJ1-4 | TRBD1 | TRBV23-1 | TGCGCCAGCAGTCAACCCGGACAGGGGATCATAGCAGGTATTAATGAAAAACTGTTTTTT | CASSQPGQGIIAGINEKLFF
NA | 15 | TRBJ2-1 | TRBD2 | TRBV18 | TGTGCCAGCTCAGCCAGCGGGGGGGGCCCCAATGAGCAGTTCTTC | CASSASGGGPNEQFF
NA | 15 | TRBJ1-6 | NA | TRBV9 | TGTGCCAGCAGCGTGGCAGGGGCCGATAATTCACCCCTCCACTTT | CASSVAGADNSPLHF
few | 15 | TRBJ1-1 | NA | TRBV4-1 | TGCGCCAGCAGCCCCAGGGAAGGGGGAAGGTCGGAAGCTTTCTTT | CASSPREGGRSEAFF
NA | 15 | TRBJ2-5 | NA | TRBV4-1 | TGCGCCAGCAGCCAAGATAGGGGTAGAACGGAGACCCAGTACTTC | CASSQDRGRTETQYF
NA | 12 | TRBJ2-3 | NA | TRBV6-5 | TGTGCCAGCAGTTCGCAGGGGAATACGCAGTATTTT | CASSSQGNTQYF
NA | 15 | TRBJ2-7 | TRBD1 | TRBV4-3 | TGCGCCAGCAGCCAGGGACAGGGGGCAACCTACGAGCAGTACTTC | CASSQGQGATYEQYF
few | 15 | TRBJ2-7 | TRBD1 | TRBV5-4 | TGTGCCAGCAGCTTGGGGGACAGGTCATCCTACGAGCAGTACTTC | CASSLGDRSSYEQYF
NA | 15 | TRBJ2-1 | TRBD2 | TRBV9 | TGTGCCAGCAGCGCCCGACTAGCGGGGATTAATGAGCAGTTCTTC | CASSARLAGINEQFF
NA | 13 | TRBJ1-2 | NA | TRBV19 | TGTGCCAGTAGTCTCACGGGTACGGCGGGCTACACCTTC | CASSLTGTAGYTF
NA | 16 | TRBJ2-5 | TRBD2 | TRBV6-6 | TGTGCCAGCAGTCAGGGACTAGCGGGGGGAGGGGAGACCCAGTACTTC | CASSQGLAGGGETQYF
NA | 15 | TRBJ1-2 | NA | TRBV7-2 | TGTGCCAGCAGCTTAGCGGGGACACAGAACTATGGCTACACCTTC | CASSLAGTQNYGYTF
NA | 16 | TRBJ1-2 | NA | TRBV5-1 | TGCGCCAGCAGCCCTCGCGGGGCCGCGGATAACTATGGCTACACCTTC | CASSPRGAADNYGYTF
NA | 13 | TRBJ1-1 | TRBD1 | TRBV3-1/TRBV3-2 | TGTGCCAGCAGCCCGGGACAGGAGGCTGAAGCTTTCTTT | CASSPGQEAEAFF
NA | 13 | TRBJ2-7 | NA | TRBV2 | TGTGCCAGCAGTACAGGGCACTCCTACGAGCAGTACTTC | CASSTGHSYEQYF
once | 16 | TRBJ1-1 | TRBD1 | TRBV18 | TGTGCCAGCTCACCGACAGGGGGGTTACGGAACACTGAAGCTTTCTTT | CASSPTGGLRNTEAFF
NA | 14 | TRBJ2-7 | NA | TRBV4-1 | TGCGCCAGCAGCCAAGCACCTCAGGGGAACGAGCAGTACTTC | CASSQAPQGNEQYF
NA | 13 | TRBJ1-5 | NA | TRBV6-5 | TGTGCCAGCAGTCACAGGGAAATTCAGCCCCAGCATTTT | CASSHREIQPQHF
NA | 14 | TRBJ2-7 | TRBD1 | TRBV6-5 | TGTGCCAGCAGTTACGGGACAGGGTTGGACGAGCAGTACTTC | CASSYGTGLDEQYF
once | 15 | TRBJ1-2 | NA | TRBV6-2/TRBV6-3 | TGTGCCAGCAGTGGAGGTGAACGCCGGTACTATGGCTACACCTTC | CASSGGERRYYGYTF
NA | 15 | TRBJ2-3 | NA | TRBV7-2 | TGTGCCAGCAGCTTAAGTACGGGGGTTGGAGATACGCAGTATTTT | CASSLSTGVGDTQYF
NA | 14 | TRBJ1-1 | NA | TRBV7-8 | TGTGCCAGCAGCTTAGGAGGGAGGGGCACTGAAGCTTTCTTT | CASSLGGRGTEAFF
NA | 15 | TRBJ1-2 | NA | TRBV9 | TGTGCCAGCAGCCCAAGCGGCGGGCCACAGCTAGGCTACACCTTC | CASSPSGGPQLGYTF
NA | 12 | TRBJ1-2 | NA | TRBV3-1/TRBV3-2 | TGTGCCAGCAGCCAGGGGCTGTATGGCTACACCTTC | CASSQGLYGYTF
NA | 13 | TRBJ1-5 | NA | TRBV29-1 | TGCAGCGCCGCACAGGGCTCCCGTCAGCCCCAGCATTTT | CSAAQGSRQPQHF
once | 14 | TRBJ2-1 | NA | TRBV9 | TGTGCCAGCAGCGTGAGAAGCTCCTACAATGAGCAGTTCTTC | CASSVRSSYNEQFF
few | 13 | TRBJ1-1 | NA | TRBV18 | TGTGCCAGCTCACGGATAGAGGCTACTGAAGCTTTCTTT | CASSRIEATEAFF
NA | 13 | TRBJ1-5 | NA | TRBV18 | TGTGCCAGCTCCACATATAGCAATCAGCCCCAGCATTTT | CASSTYSNQPQHF
NA | 13 | TRBJ1-2 | NA | TRBV7-2 | TGTGCCAGCAGCTTGGTTCAGGACTATGGCTACACCTTC | CASSLVQDYGYTF
once | 16 | TRBJ2-3 | NA | TRBV11-1 | TGTGCCAGCAGCTCAAGGAGGGGCCTACGGCCAGATACGCAGTATTTT | CASSSRRGLRPDTQYF
NA | 15 | TRBJ2-1 | TRBD2 | TRBV27 | TGTGCCAGCAGCCGAGCGGGGGGCACTTACAATGAGCAGTTCTTC | CASSRAGGTYNEQFF
NA | 15 | TRBJ2-6 | NA | TRBV6-6 | TGTGCCAGCAGTTACGCAGGTTCTGGGGCCAACGTCCTGACTTTC | CASSYAGSGANVLTF
NA | 14 | TRBJ2-7 | TRBD1 | TRBV19 | TGTGCCAGTAGTATTGGACAGGGGGCCTACGAGCAGTACTTC | CASSIGQGAYEQYF
NA | 16 | TRBJ1-2 | NA | TRBV7-6 | TGTGCCAGCAGCTTAACATTGGGGGGTGCGGGCTATGGCTACACCTTC | CASSLTLGGAGYGYTF
NA | 18 | TRBJ2-1 | TRBD2 | TRBV2 | TGTGCCAGCAGGGCCGGGGGGGGAGGTGTGAGCTCCTACAATGAGCAGTTCTTC | CASRAGGGGVSSYNEQFF
NA | 16 | TRBJ2-7 | NA | TRBV13 | TGTGCCAGCAGCCAGAGACAGAAGTTAAGCTCCTACGAGCAGTACTTC | CASSQRQKLSSYEQYF
NA | 16 | TRBJ2-6 | NA | TRBV9 | TGTGCCAGCAGCGTAGCTACGATCTCTGGGGCCAACGTCCTGACTTTC | CASSVATISGANVLTF
NA | 15 | TRBJ2-1 | NA | TRBV7-9 | TGTGCCAGCAGCTCCCCTTTTGTCCCCTACAATGAGCAGTTCTTC | CASSSPFVPYNEQFF
NA | 15 | TRBJ2-2 | TRBD1 | TRBV19 | TGTGCCAGGGGACAGGGGGGAAAGAACACCGGGGAGCTGTTTTTT | CARGQGGKNTGELFF
once | 16 | TRBJ2-5 | TRBD2 | TRBV6-2/TRBV6-3 | TGTGCCAGCAGTTCCCTCAGGACTAGCGGGGGAAAGACCCAGTACTTC | CASSSLRTSGGKTQYF
NA | 15 | TRBJ1-5 | NA | TRBV7-2 | TGTGCCAGCAGCTTACAGAGGGCGAGCAATCAGCCCCAGCATTTT | CASSLQRASNQPQHF
NA | 14 | TRBJ2-3 | TRBD1 | TRBV6-1 | TGTGCCAGCAGTGAAAACAGGGGGCCAGATACGCAGTATTTT | CASSENRGPDTQYF
NA | 13 | TRBJ1-6 | NA | TRBV7-9 | TGTGCCAGCAGCGAGGACAGAAATTCACCCCTCCACTTT | CASSEDRNSPLHF
NA | 17 | TRBJ1-3 | TRBD1 | TRBV5-6 | TGTGCCAGCAGCAGCCGCCGACAGGGAACCTCTGGAAACACCATATATTTT | CASSSRRQGTSGNTIYF
NA | 14 | TRBJ1-1 | NA | TRBV27 | TGTGCCAGCAGATGGACATCTCTGAACACTGAAGCTTTCTTT | CASRWTSLNTEAFF
NA | 16 | TRBJ1-3 | NA | TRBV9 | TGTGCCAGCAGCGGAGGGCCCCGGGTAGACGGAAACACCATATATTTT | CASSGGPRVDGNTIYF
NA | 15 | TRBJ1-1 | TRBD1 | TRBV7-9 | TGTGCCAGCAGCCGAAGAGCGACAGGGCACACTGAAGCTTTCTTT | CASSRRATGHTEAFF
NA | 15 | TRBJ2-6 | NA | TRBV9 | TGTGCCAGCAGCGCGACTTCTTCTGGGGCCAACGTCCTGACTTTC | CASSATSSGANVLTF
few | 16 | TRBJ1-4 | TRBD1 | TRBV7-9 | TGTGCCAGCAGCCAAGGGACAGGGGGCGCGTGGGAAAAACTGTTTTTT | CASSQGTGGAWEKLFF
NA | 14 | TRBJ2-3 | TRBD2 | TRBV5-1 | TGCGCCAGCAGCTTTAGCGGGGAAGGAGATACGCAGTATTTT | CASSFSGEGDTQYF